Each of the 17 T cell receptor beta chains below was sequenced from the same sample in a study of T cell repertoires in ileal Crohn's disease. Repertoires were generated with immunoSEQ multiplex PCR, while TCRdb's copy carries only in-frame clones and drops some. The profile shows 6,500 to 10,000 clones, about 80% of them singletons. The sequencing sample was made of ileal tissue. The receptors here all came from an adult with Crohn's disease.

This chain uses TRBV30 with TRBJ2-1, with 8 bases identical to TRBD1. Losses at the gene ends were 3 bases for V and 8 bases for J; bases not matched to a gene: 15. Per the germline V gene, CDR1 is GTSNPN and CDR2 is SVGIG (reference sequence). The CDR3 length is 16 residues. Written as DNA, the CDR3 is TGTGCCTGGAGGGCGACAGGGGTGCTTAGTGGGGATGAGCAGTTCTTC. This sequence encodes CAWRATGVLSGDEQFF. Together with reference TRBV30 and TRBJ2-1, the CDR3 gives the full variable domain: SQTIHQWPATLVQPVGSPLSLECTVEGTSNPNLYWYRQAAGRGLQLLFYSVGIGQISSEVPQNLSASRPQDRQFILSSKKLLLSDSGFYLCAWRATGVLSGDEQFFGPGTRLTVL.

A note on this clone: A junction end diverges from the germline sequence, so it may reflect a read error. The chain joins TRBV9 to TRBJ1-1, with D unclear. CDR1 is SGDLS, CDR2 YYNGEE, per germline. The CDR3 extends over 13 amino acids. CDR3 nucleotide sequence: TGTGCCAGCAGCGTAGCAGCGAACGCTGAAGCTTTCTTT. It codes for CASSVAANAEAFF.

V is TRBV25-1 and J is TRBJ1-2, with 7 nucleotides matching TRBD1. CDR1 and CDR2 (germline): MGHDK, SYGVNS. This CDR3 has 11 residues. Trimming took 6 bases from V and 8 from J; bases not matched to a gene: 3. The CDR3 loop reads CASSTGAGYTF. CDR3 sequence (DNA): TGTGCCAGCAGCACAGGGGCCGGCTACACCTTC.

This chain links TRBV25-1 with TRBJ2-3, with 9 bases that match TRBD2. This CDR3 contains 16 residues. The germline gives CDR1 MGHDK, CDR2 SYGVNS. The V gene end was trimmed by 3 bases and the J gene end by 5 bases; junction bases not matched to a gene: 9. The CDR3 reads CASSEWGGGARDTQYF. For the CDR3, the DNA is TGTGCCAGCAGTGAGTGGGGCGGGGGGGCGAGAGATACGCAGTATTTT.

This clone was seen more than once but under ten times. The chain links TRBV15 to TRBJ2-5; 8 nucleotides line up with TRBD1. CDR3 size: 14 residues. Germline CDR1 reads LNHNV; CDR2 reads YYDKDF (reference sequence). J gave up 5 bases and V 1 base, and 3 bases lay outside the gene matches. CDR3: CATSRGTGWETQYF. CDR3 nucleotide sequence: TGTGCCACCAGCAGAGGGACAGGGTGGGAGACCCAGTACTTC.

The chain recombines TRBV11-2 with TRBJ1-1; no firm D call. Germline-derived CDR1 and CDR2 are SGHAT and FQNNGV. V lost 2 bases and J 1 base, leaving 5 bases between the germline ends. The CDR3 spans 13 residues. In nucleotides, the CDR3 is TGTGCCAGCAGCTTACACAGGAACACTGAAGCTTTCTTT. Translated, it gives CASSLHRNTEAFF.

The rearrangement uses TRBV7-8 and TRBJ2-1; TRBD1 might be the D (6 bases). V lost 3 bases and J 10 bases, leaving 13 bases between the germline ends. The CDR3 is made up of 13 amino acids. Germline V gives CDR1 SGHVS, CDR2 FQNEAQ. Written as DNA, the CDR3 is TGTGCCAGCAGCTTTTACAGGGAGAGCGAGCAGTTCTTC. Amino acid sequence: CASSFYRESEQFF.

This sequence joins TRBV10-3 and TRBJ2-7; D is ambiguous. V was cut by 2 bases and J by 5 bases, with 10 bases left in between. Germline V gene lookup returns CDR1 ENHRY and CDR2 SYGVKD. This CDR3 region has 13 residues. The CDR3: CAISEGARDEQYF. Written as DNA, the CDR3 is TGTGCCATCAGTGAGGGTGCCCGCGACGAGCAGTACTTC.

This chain links TRBV5-5 with TRBJ1-4; a weak D match, TRBD1 (6 bases). The V and J ends lost 4 bases and 7 bases respectively, with 14 bases between them. This CDR3 is built from 14 residues. Germline CDR1 is SGHKS and CDR2 is YYEKEE (reference sequence). The CDR3 is CASSAGTIGEKLFF. Here the CDR3 DNA reads TGTGCCAGCAGCGCCGGGACAATTGGTGAAAAACTGTTTTTT.

The chain has TRBV15 and TRBJ2-1; possibly TRBD2 for D (7 bases). The V gene's germline CDR1 is LNHNV and CDR2 YYDKDF (reference sequence). V was shortened by 0 bases and J by 3 bases, with 21 bases between the two germline ends. This CDR3 spans 19 amino acids. The CDR3 bases are TGTGCCACCAGCAGAGAACGCCTAGGGGGGGCTAGCGGCTACAATGAGCAGTTCTTC. Translated, it gives CATSRERLGGASGYNEQFF. Combining the CDR3 with reference TRBV15 and TRBJ2-1 gives the whole variable domain DAMVIQNPRYQVTQFGKPVTLSCSQTLNHNVMYWYQQKSSQAPKLLFHYYDKDFNNEADTPDNFQSRRPNTSFCFLDIRSPGLGDTAMYLCATSRERLGGASGYNEQFFGPGTRLTVL.

This clone was detected once. V and J are TRBV4-2 and TRBJ1-1; 10 nucleotides align to TRBD1. The CDR3 has 14 amino acids. V trimming: 4 bases; J trimming: 4 bases; junction bases outside the gene matches: 3. CDR1 and CDR2 (germline): LGHNA, YNFKEQ. CDR3 DNA sequence: TGTGCCAGCAGCCTTCGGACAGGGGGCACTGAAGCTTTCTTT. Translated, it gives CASSLRTGGTEAFF.

The chain links TRBV5-5 to TRBJ1-2; D unresolved. Germline V gene data show CDR1 as SGHKS and CDR2 as YYEKEE (reference sequence). Deletions cut 4 bases from V and 3 bases from J, with 10 bases between. CDR3 size: 13 residues. The CDR3 region has the DNA TGTGCCAGCAGCCCAGACATAGACTATGGCTACACCTTC. Protein: CASSPDIDYGYTF.

The rearrangement uses TRBV27 and TRBJ1-5, with 7 bases fitting TRBD1. Germline V gene lookup returns CDR1 MNHEY and CDR2 SMNVEV (reference sequence). This CDR3 has 18 residues. After removal of 5 bases from V and 1 base from J, the junction contained 14 bases not matched to a gene. DNA for the CDR3: TGTGCCAGCAGTCTCCGGGGGCAGGGGGTGATAAGCAATCAGCCCCAGCATTTT. This encodes CASSLRGQGVISNQPQHF.

The chain has TRBV10-2 and TRBJ2-3; 8 bases map to TRBD1. V lost 6 bases, J lost 6 bases, and 11 bases stayed unmatched. CDR1 and CDR2 from the germline V gene are WSHSY and SAAADI. The CDR3 loop spans 15 amino acids. The CDR3 protein is CASRDHGTGRDTQYF. The CDR3, as DNA: TGCGCCAGCAGGGACCACGGGACAGGACGGGATACGCAGTATTTT.

This clone has more than one count but fewer than ten. The V gene is TRBV7-2, the J gene TRBJ2-2, with D tentatively TRBD2 (5 bases). Trimming removed 6 bases at V and 2 bases at J, with 13 bases between. The CDR3 extends over 15 amino acids. Looked up from germline, CDR1 is SGHTA and CDR2 is FQGNSA. The CDR3 coding sequence is TGTGCCAGCAGAGAGACTACGGCCAACACCGGGGAGCTGTTTTTT. Its translation is CASRETTANTGELFF.

The J gene is TRBJ2-7, the V gene TRBV18; possibly TRBD1 for D (5 bases). This CDR3 is 14 amino acids long. V shed 0 bases and J shed 6 bases, with 12 bases lying between them. From germline, CDR1 is KGHSH and CDR2 LQKENI. The CDR3 is CASSPPAGNIEQYF. The CDR3 nucleotides are TGTGCCAGCTCACCACCGGCAGGGAACATCGAGCAGTACTTC.

The V call is TRBV5-1, the J call TRBJ1-2; 9 bases are shared with TRBD1. This CDR3 is built from 14 residues. The germline CDR1 and CDR2 sequences are SGHRS and YFSETQ. Unmatched junction bases numbered 8, after V lost 4 bases and J lost 7 bases. The CDR3 DNA reads as TGCGCCAGCAGCCGTAGGACAGGGGTGGTTGGCTACACCTTC. As protein: CASSRRTGVVGYTF.